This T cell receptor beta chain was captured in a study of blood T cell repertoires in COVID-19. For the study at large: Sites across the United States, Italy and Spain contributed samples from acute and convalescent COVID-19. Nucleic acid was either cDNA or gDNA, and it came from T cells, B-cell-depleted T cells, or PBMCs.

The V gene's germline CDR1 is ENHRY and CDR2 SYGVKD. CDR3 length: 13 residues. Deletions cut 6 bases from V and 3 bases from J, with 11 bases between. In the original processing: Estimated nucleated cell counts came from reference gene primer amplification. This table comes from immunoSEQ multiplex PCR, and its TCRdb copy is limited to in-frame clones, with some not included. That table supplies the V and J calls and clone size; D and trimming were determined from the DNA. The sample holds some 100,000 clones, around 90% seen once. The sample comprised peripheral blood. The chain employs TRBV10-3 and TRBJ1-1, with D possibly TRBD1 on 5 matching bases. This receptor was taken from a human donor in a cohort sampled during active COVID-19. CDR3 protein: CAIRAWGDTEAFF. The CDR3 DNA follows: TGTGCCATCAGGGCCTGGGGCGACACTGAAGCTTTCTTT.